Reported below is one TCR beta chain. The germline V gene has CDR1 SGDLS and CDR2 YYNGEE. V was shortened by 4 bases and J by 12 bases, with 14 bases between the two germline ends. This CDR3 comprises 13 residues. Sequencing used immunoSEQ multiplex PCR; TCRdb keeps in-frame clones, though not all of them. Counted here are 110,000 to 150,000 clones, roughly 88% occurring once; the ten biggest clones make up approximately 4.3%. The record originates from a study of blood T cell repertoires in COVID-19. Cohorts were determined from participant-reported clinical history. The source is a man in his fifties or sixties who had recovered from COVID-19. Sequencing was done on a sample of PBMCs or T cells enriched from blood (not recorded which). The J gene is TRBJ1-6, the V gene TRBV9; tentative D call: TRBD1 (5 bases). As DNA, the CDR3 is TGTGCCAGCAGCACAGGACCAGCCCAACCCCTCCACTTT. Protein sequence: CASSTGPAQPLHF.